What follows is one TCR beta chain and its context. It has no known antigen specificity. No base qualities exist here, and no much larger clone lies one base off it. The sample's time point label, in plain terms: patch test 3, about 24 weeks after DPC sensitization. The treatment or condition tag for this specimen amounts to: therapeutic diphenylcyclopropenone sensitization with weekly scalp DPC. Blood at each patch-test visit was drawn before the patch test was applied. Patients were considered eligible if aged 18 to 70, diagnosed with alopecia and deemed suitable for DPC therapy, and patients were excluded if pregnant. Total RNA was isolated from unfractionated whole blood collected in Tempus Blood RNA tubes. The data originate from a study of human T cells and chemical hapten exposure (dated by TCRdb to about 2021). Turning to the overall study: For sensitization, 2% DPC in acetone was applied to a 2 cm by 2 cm area of upper inner arm skin. Blood samples were taken from patients before sensitization (week 0) and at 2, 6 and about 24 weeks after DPC sensitization. Blood for TCR sequencing was provided by twenty-nine alopecia patients at one to four time points (pre-sensitization, 2, 6 and 24 weeks). Patch testing was performed on the upper back with Finn chambers containing 0.01% DPC, and the patch tests were scored after 6 days according to International Contact Dermatitis Research Group standards. The patient cohort, mostly female, included alopecia areata with under or over 50% scalp involvement, alopecia totalis and alopecia universalis. The study tracked peripheral blood TCR repertoire changes in vivo during primary and secondary sensitization to the hapten diphenylcyclopropenone (DPC) in alopecia patients. Libraries were pooled for sequencing, and variation in per-sample TCR yields was attributed mainly to small differences in library volumes within the pool. Patients additionally received weekly therapeutic DPC doses to the scalp throughout the roughly 25-week study period. The research as a whole found: No change with DPC sensitization was found in the number of TCRs above 1 in 1000 frequency, and no evidence of global repertoire structure alterations was found. Because every patient had alopecia, a presumed autoimmune disease, the patients' immune response might differ from that of healthy individuals. Compared with pre-sensitization or healthy control sets, expanded TCRs formed significantly more large CDR3 similarity clusters, which is consistent with antigen-driven responses. After repeated subsampling, the strength of the expansion versus patch-test correlation and the threshold at which it became significant changed. A positive correlation was found between the number of PT1 expanded TCRs and patch test score, with significance reached at thresholds 8, 16 and 32 but not 4.

The CDR3 numbers 12 residues from cysteine through phenylalanine. The entry retains the CDR3 DNA only, 36 bases that are in frame from base 1. Sequences SQVTM (CDR1) and ANQGSEA (CDR2) are obtained from the germline V gene. The trim is 5 bases for V and 4 bases for J, with a gap of 10 bases between the germline ends. The library was made by RACE. For sequencing, a NextSeq 500 was employed. During library preparation, unique molecular identifiers were attached to individual cDNA molecules so that TCRs could be counted in a quantitative, reproducible way. Each blood RNA sample was used to sequence both TCR alpha and TCR beta chains. The paper's data handling went like this. The median number of TCRs per sample was roughly 100,000, ranging from roughly 23,224 to 690,600. The Decombinator software suite was used to annotate the V, J and CDR3 of the TCR reads. For the PS versus PT1 abundance plots, all samples were subsampled to the same number of TCRs (28,000). TCRs were defined as expanded if absent before sensitization and observed at least eight times at the 2-week time point. TCRdb redid the processing of the public reads, applying fastp at Q25 and MiXCR, and retained in-frame beta chains. Merged by CDR3 protein, the rows form single entries marked with the most common genes and DNA. TCRdb, not the authors, supplied the V and J calls. Within this sample are about 84,000 distinct CDR3 sequences, with roughly 10% of them counted one time only. The top ten clones comprise about 3.5% of the sample.

The receptor's source is a woman in her forties or fifties with alopecia areata. Some clones in this sample may be carry-over from other donors' samples. The chain links TRBV29-1 with TRBJ2-3, with the D gene not clear enough to name. This specimen was whole blood, taken in connection with sensitization to the hapten diphenylcyclopropenone (DPC). In nucleotides, the sequence is TGCAGCGTTTCACCCTTCTCAGATACGCAGTATTTT. The encoded protein is CSVSPFSDTQYF.